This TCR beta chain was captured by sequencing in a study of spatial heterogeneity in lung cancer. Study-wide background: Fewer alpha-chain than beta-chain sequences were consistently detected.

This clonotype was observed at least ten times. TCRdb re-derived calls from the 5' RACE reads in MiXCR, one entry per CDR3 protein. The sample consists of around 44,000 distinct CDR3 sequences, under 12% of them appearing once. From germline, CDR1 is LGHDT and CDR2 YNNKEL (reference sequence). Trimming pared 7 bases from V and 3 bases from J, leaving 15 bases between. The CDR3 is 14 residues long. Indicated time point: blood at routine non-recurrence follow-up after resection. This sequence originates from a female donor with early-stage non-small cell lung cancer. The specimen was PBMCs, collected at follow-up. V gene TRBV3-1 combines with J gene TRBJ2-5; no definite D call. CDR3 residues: CASTARASEETQYF. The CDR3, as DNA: TGTGCCAGCACCGCTCGGGCCAGTGAAGAGACCCAGTACTTC.